This TCR beta chain was documented in a study of blood T cell repertoires in COVID-19. Study overall: Whether acute or convalescent, the COVID-19 samples came from the United States, Italy and Spain.

CDR1 is SGHRS and CDR2 is YFSETQ in the germline V gene. This CDR3 is built from 13 residues. The V and J ends lost 1 base and 3 bases respectively, with 7 bases between them. As originally analysed: The authors estimated nucleated cell counts from reference gene primer amplification. TCRdb's table, derived via immunoSEQ multiplex PCR, lists solely in-frame clones and lacks some. V, J and clone size are those of that table, while D and trimming were read from the DNA. This table has about 180,000 clones, around 80% appearing once. The material sequenced was peripheral blood. The TCR was taken from a human donor in a cohort sampled during active COVID-19. The chain carries TRBV5-1 and TRBJ1-1; no clear D gene. The CDR3 DNA reads as TGCGCCAGCAGCTTGATGCCAGACACTGAAGCTTTCTTT. As protein: CASSLMPDTEAFF.